The source of this T cell receptor (beta chain) is a study of Ad26.COV2.S vaccination and SARS-CoV-2 variants. This sample's treatment: roughly 19 received Ad26.COV2.S at low or high dose, single or two shots; about 5 received placebo; per-sample allocation not given. At day 63 after the first vaccine or placebo injection, samples were drawn. Study-wide findings and caveats: CD8+ and CD4+ T cells specific for spike reportedly responded with substantial breadth after vaccination.

As concerns this clone: Antigen specificity is unknown.

Data came from immunoSEQ multiplex PCR; TCRdb stores just in-frame clones and leaves some out. The repertoire includes hundreds of thousands of clones, 89% of them detected once, and just over 2.5% sits in the top ten. Germline V gene lookup returns CDR1 MNHNY and CDR2 SVGAGI (reference sequence). This CDR3 spans 17 amino acids. V was trimmed by 5 bases and J by 0 bases, leaving 16 bases between them. Sequencing was performed on peripheral blood, taken in a trial of Ad26.COV2.S vaccine versus placebo. This receptor was obtained from a person between 18 and 59 years old who received the Ad26.COV2.S COVID-19 vaccine or a placebo. The V call is TRBV6-6, the J call TRBJ2-2; no reliable D call. The CDR3 loop reads CASSPRTSSANTGELFF. The DNA of the CDR3 is TGTGCCAGCAGTCCACGGACGTCCAGCGCGAACACCGGGGAGCTGTTTTTT.